The count of the clone carrying this TCR beta chain is one. The donors, all of them Caucasian adults, lived in Nashville, Tennessee. Source study methods: Junction-only sequences produced by ImmunoSEQ had no quality scores, so filtering differed. Measured with immunoSEQ multiplex PCR; TCRdb has only the in-frame clones, and not every one. V and J calls and clone size are those listed in that table; D and trimming were worked out from the DNA. The sample holds roughly 2.2 million clones, 80% to 95% seen once. These data originate in a study of shared clonotypes between healthy human individuals. Study overall: CD8 memory received one plate per donor, CD8 naive two, CD4 memory three and CD4 naive three.

The V gene lost 4 bases and the J gene lost 3 bases, with 18 bases spanning the gap. The CDR3 has 16 amino acids. Germline assignment: CDR1 MNHNS and CDR2 SASEGT. Sequenced: naive CD4+ T cells from PBMCs. Subset defined: CD45RA+ positively selected. The TCR was taken from a young man in good health. Some clones in this sample may be carry-over from other donors' samples. V is TRBV6-1 and J is TRBJ1-2, with D perhaps TRBD1 (5 bases). The CDR3 protein is CASSVRQWEADYGYTF. CDR3 coding DNA: TGTGCCAGCAGTGTTCGACAGTGGGAGGCAGACTATGGCTACACCTTC.